Shown below are 22 T cell receptor beta chains from a single sample sequenced in a study of blood T cell repertoires in COVID-19. The assay was immunoSEQ multiplex PCR, and TCRdb's table has in-frame clones only and misses some. The sample lists about 310,000 clones, roughly 90% occurring once. The sequencing sample was made of peripheral blood. Receptor source: a man between 18 and 35 years old with active or convalescent COVID-19.

The CDR3 coding sequence is TGTGCCACCAGTGAAACAGGGGGCCGGTCACAAGAGACCCAGTACTTC. Protein sequence: CATSETGGRSQETQYF. The J gene is TRBJ2-5, the V gene TRBV24-1; TRBD1 matches at 9 bases. Germline V gene data show CDR1 as KGHDR and CDR2 as SFDVKD. The ends lost 4 bases at V and 2 bases at J; junction bases unmatched: 7. The CDR3 is 16 residues long.

V usage is TRBV6-5 and J usage is TRBJ2-6; possibly TRBD1 for D (6 bases). CDR3 size: 15 residues. Germline V lookup: CDR1 MNHEY, CDR2 SVGAGI. Trimming took off 6 bases at V and 2 bases at J, with 11 bases between the two ends. The CDR3 here is CASRPSGAGANVLTF. In DNA form, the CDR3 reads TGTGCCAGCAGACCGTCAGGGGCTGGGGCCAACGTCCTGACTTTC.

The V call is TRBV10-1, the J call TRBJ1-2; D is uncertain. This CDR3 is 15 amino acids long. Looked up from germline, CDR1 is WNHNN and CDR2 is SYGVQD (reference sequence). The ends were cut back, 6 bases at V and 3 bases at J, with 17 bases in the middle. CDR3: CASSYDPSGDYGYTF. CDR3 nucleotide sequence: TGCGCCAGCAGCTACGACCCCTCAGGCGACTATGGCTACACCTTC.

The chain links TRBV27 to TRBJ1-5; 7 bases align to TRBD1. The germline CDR1 and CDR2 sequences are MNHEY and SMNVEV (reference sequence). The V and J ends lost 5 bases and 4 bases, in that order; junction bases with no gene match: 14. This CDR3 contains 17 residues. Here the CDR3 reads CASSPGQLAIANQPQHF. In DNA, the CDR3 is TGTGCCAGCAGTCCGGGACAGCTAGCGATAGCTAATCAGCCCCAGCATTTT.

Points on this clone: One end of the junction fails to match germline, which may point to a read error. This sequence joins TRBV25-1 and TRBJ2-1, with 10 nucleotides matching TRBD2. Per germline, CDR1 MGHDK and CDR2 SYGVNS. The length of the CDR3 is 15 residues. The CDR3 spells CASKHQLAGSQKRVF. CDR3 DNA sequence: TGTGCCAGCAAACACCAACTAGCGGGAAGTCAAAAGAGAGTCTTC.

The CDR3 protein is CASSLTSSYEQYF. DNA of the CDR3: TGTGCCAGCAGTTTAACTTCAAGTTACGAGCAGTACTTC. The chain combines TRBV28 with TRBJ2-7; D ambiguous. This CDR3 has 13 amino acids. With 2 bases removed from V and 4 bases from J, the gap between germline ends came to 9 bases. Germline CDR1 reads MDHEN; CDR2 reads SYDVKM.

The J gene is TRBJ2-7, the V gene TRBV18; tentatively, D is TRBD2 (5 bases). Trimming took 3 bases from V and 6 from J, leaving 15 bases between them. The CDR3 totals 14 residues. Germline values: CDR1 KGHSH, CDR2 LQKENI. CDR3 bases: TGTGCCAGCTCACCTTCGGGGATTTCGGGCGAGCAGTACTTC. This gives the protein CASSPSGISGEQYF.

CDR3 sequence reads: CASSVRAGASNEQYF. CDR3 DNA sequence: TGTGCCAGCAGCGTACGTGCGGGAGCTTCTAACGAGCAGTACTTC. The chain combines TRBV9 with TRBJ2-7; 7 positions match TRBD2. Trimming at V came to 1 base and at J to 5 bases, leaving 9 bases not matched to a gene. This CDR3 spans 15 amino acids. Per the germline V gene, CDR1 is SGDLS and CDR2 is YYNGEE.

The V and J genes are TRBV28 and TRBJ1-6, with a possible D match to TRBD1 (5 bases). The V and J ends lost 6 bases and 10 bases respectively, with 16 bases between them. The CDR3 is made up of 14 amino acids. The germline gives CDR1 MDHEN, CDR2 SYDVKM. The CDR3 DNA follows: TGTGCCAGCAGCGACGGGCAGGGAGGATCACCCCTCCACTTT. Translated: CASSDGQGGSPLHF. Full variable domain (missing parts from reference TRBV28 and TRBJ1-6): DVKVTQSSRYLVKRTGEKVFLECVQDMDHENMFWYRQDPGLGLRLIYFSYDVKMKEKGDIPEGYSVSREKKERFSLILESASTNQTSMYLCASSDGQGGSPLHFGNGTRLTVT.

The gene calls are TRBV7-6 and TRBJ2-5; a weak D match, TRBD1 (6 bases). The CDR3 is 15 amino acids. The V gene's germline CDR1 is SGHVS and CDR2 FNYEAQ. The germline V and J ends were trimmed by 6 bases and 2 bases, with 16 bases remaining between them. The CDR3, as DNA: TGTGCCAGCAGTCAAGGGACAATCATTCAAGAGACCCAGTACTTC. Its translation is CASSQGTIIQETQYF.

The gene calls are TRBV6-1 and TRBJ1-5; D is possibly TRBD1 (5 bases). Germline CDR1 MNHNS, CDR2 SASEGT. V dropped 2 bases and J dropped 5 bases, with 7 bases sitting between them. This CDR3 is 13 amino acids long. The DNA for the CDR3 is TGTGCCAGCAGTGAACCAGGGCATCAGCCCCAGCATTTT. This gives the protein CASSEPGHQPQHF.

The V and J genes are TRBV28 and TRBJ1-5; 8 positions agree with TRBD1. The CDR3 spans 15 residues. With 3 bases clipped from V and 5 bases from J, the junction kept 6 bases outside the gene matches. In germline, CDR1 is MDHEN, CDR2 SYDVKM. CDR3 region: CASSLTGVWDQPQHF. The DNA for the CDR3 is TGTGCCAGCAGTTTGACAGGGGTATGGGATCAGCCCCAGCATTTT.

The rearrangement joins TRBV5-4 to TRBJ2-5; 7 bases are a match to TRBD2. The germline V gene has CDR1 SGHNT and CDR2 YYREEE (reference sequence). The CDR3 length is 16 residues. V lost 4 bases to trimming and J lost 1 base; unmatched junction nucleotides: 10. The CDR3 protein is CASSLPQRGLQETQYF. CDR3 in DNA: TGTGCCAGCAGCCTCCCCCAGCGGGGTCTCCAAGAGACCCAGTACTTC.

V gene TRBV5-1 combines with J gene TRBJ1-1; D is ambiguous. Trimming took off 0 bases at V and 4 bases at J, with 13 bases between the two ends. The length of the CDR3 is 15 residues. Germline V gene data show CDR1 as SGHRS and CDR2 as YFSETQ. The CDR3: CASSLDISGATEAFF. CDR3 DNA: TGCGCCAGCAGCTTGGACATTTCAGGTGCCACTGAAGCTTTCTTT.

The genes are TRBV5-5 and TRBJ1-4, with a possible D match to TRBD1 (6 bases). The V gene's germline CDR1 is SGHKS and CDR2 YYEKEE (reference sequence). The CDR3 runs to 15 residues. Trimming shortened V by 4 bases and J by 0 bases, and 10 bases separated the two germline ends. CDR3 in DNA: TGTGCCAGCAGCCCGAGGACAGCAACTAATGAAAAACTGTTTTTT. Translated, it gives CASSPRTATNEKLFF.

The CDR3 DNA reads as TGTGCCAGCAGCCGTGGAGGATACGAGCAGTACTTC. Residues: CASSRGGYEQYF. The chain couples TRBV7-8 to TRBJ2-7, with D possibly TRBD2 on 5 matching bases. CDR1 and CDR2 (germline): SGHVS, FQNEAQ. Trimming left V 5 bases short and J 4 bases short, with 9 bases between. CDR3 length: 12 amino acids.

The sample holds a few counts of this clone. This chain connects TRBV2 to TRBJ1-6; a weak D match, TRBD1 (5 bases). Germline V gene sequence: CDR1 SNHLY, CDR2 FYNNEI. The CDR3 spans 14 residues. V was cut by 7 bases and J by 6 bases, with 13 bases left in between. CDR3 bases: TGTGCCAGCACCCAGGGTTCGGGTAATTCACCCCTCCACTTT. As protein: CASTQGSGNSPLHF.

This clone was counted a single time. The sample carries other DNA sequences with the same CDR3. The chain carries TRBV7-2 and TRBJ2-3; TRBD2 agrees at 10 bases. Trimming cost V 3 bases and J 2 bases; bases outside gene matches: 2. Germline V gene data show CDR1 as SGHTA and CDR2 as FQGNSA. The CDR3 is made up of 15 amino acids. The CDR3 bases are TGTGCCAGCAGCTTGGGACTAGCGTACACAGATACGCAGTATTTT. This translates into CASSLGLAYTDTQYF.

This clone was counted a single time. J is TRBJ1-2 and V is TRBV5-6; D uncertain. The CDR3 contains 14 residues. V was shortened by 5 bases and J by 4 bases, with 15 bases between the two germline ends. From germline, CDR1 is SGHDT and CDR2 YYEEEE. CDR3 amino acids: CASRQTDLGYGYTF. CDR3 nucleotides: TGTGCCAGCAGGCAAACGGACTTGGGCTATGGCTACACCTTC.

V is TRBV19 and J is TRBJ1-5, with D perhaps TRBD1 (5 bases). The CDR3 length is 16 residues. V was cut by 5 bases and J by 3 bases, with 17 bases left in between. Germline CDR1 LNHDA, CDR2 SQIVND (reference sequence). The CDR3 DNA reads TGTGCCAGTAGTTCCTACCCTACAGGAGTCAATCAGCCCCAGCATTTT. This codes for CASSSYPTGVNQPQHF.

CDR3 loop: CASSSDRGRAPQHF. Here the CDR3 DNA reads TGTGCCAGTAGTTCGGACAGGGGGCGTGCGCCCCAGCATTTT. The rearrangement links TRBV19 to TRBJ1-5; 11 nucleotides agree with TRBD1. Per the germline V gene, CDR1 is LNHDA and CDR2 is SQIVND (reference sequence). This CDR3 has 14 residues. V dropped 5 bases and J dropped 9; count of bases not matched to a gene: 6.

V usage is TRBV7-6 and J usage is TRBJ1-2, with D possibly matching TRBD1 (6 bases). Germline V CDR1 and CDR2: SGHVS, FNYEAQ. Trimming shortened V by 1 base and J by 5 bases, and 14 bases separated the two germline ends. This CDR3 has 15 residues. The CDR3 spells CASSLVGGREYGYTF. CDR3 DNA: TGTGCCAGCAGCTTAGTTGGGGGCCGAGAGTATGGCTACACCTTC.